Sequencing of this TCR beta chain was carried out in a study of shared clonotypes between healthy human individuals. This clone was recorded only once. V lost 2 bases to trimming and J lost 2 bases; unmatched junction nucleotides: 5. Germline CDR1 SGHDT, CDR2 YYEEEE. CDR3 length: 17 residues. An assay was performed, and its level was deep. Template amounts of about 290 ng DNA, approximately 30,000 T cell genomes, were employed in unsorted PBMC replicate PCRs. Per the original data handling: ImmunoSEQ supplied junction-only sequences lacking quality scores, so filtering was different. Data came from immunoSEQ multiplex PCR; TCRdb stores just in-frame clones and leaves some out. V, J and clone size reflect that table, while D and trimming were determined from the DNA. The data contain about half a million clones, about 85% of them singletons.

Source material: PBMCs. The chain carries TRBV5-6 and TRBJ2-6; the match to TRBD1 covers 9 bases. This receptor was obtained from a woman in her forties in good health. Some clones in this sample may be carry-over from other donors' samples. As DNA, the CDR3 is TGTGCCAGCAGCTTCGGACAGGGGACCGCTGGGGCCAACGTCCTGACTTTC. Its protein is CASSFGQGTAGANVLTF.